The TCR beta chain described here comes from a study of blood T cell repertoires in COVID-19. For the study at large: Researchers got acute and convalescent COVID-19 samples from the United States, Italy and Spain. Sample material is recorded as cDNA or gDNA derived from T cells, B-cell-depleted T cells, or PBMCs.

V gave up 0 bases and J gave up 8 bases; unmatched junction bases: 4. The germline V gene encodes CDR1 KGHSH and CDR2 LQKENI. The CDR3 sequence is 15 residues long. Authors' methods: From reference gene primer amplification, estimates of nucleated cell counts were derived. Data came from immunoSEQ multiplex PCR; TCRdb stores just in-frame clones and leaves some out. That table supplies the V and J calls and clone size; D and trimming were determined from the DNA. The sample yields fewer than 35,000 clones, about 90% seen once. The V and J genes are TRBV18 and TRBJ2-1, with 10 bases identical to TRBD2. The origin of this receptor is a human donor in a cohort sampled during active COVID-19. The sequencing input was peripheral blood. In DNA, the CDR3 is TGTGCCAGCTCACCACCCCTAGCGGGAGTATATGAGCAGTTCTTC. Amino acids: CASSPPLAGVYEQFF.